Below, 14 T cell receptor beta chains from the same sample are listed, as sequenced in a study of shared clonotypes between healthy human individuals. As defined, naive CD8 cells were CD45RO-negative and positively selected for CCR7, with terminally differentiated effector memory CD45RA+ cells excluded. Repertoires were generated with immunoSEQ multiplex PCR, while TCRdb's copy carries only in-frame clones and drops some. The repertoire includes approximately 1.9 million clones, about 94% of them detected once, and more than 1.5% sits in the top ten. Sample: naive CD8+ T cells from PBMCs. These receptors came from a man aged 18 to 30 in good health. Some clones in this sample may be carry-over from other donors' samples.

The V gene is TRBV4-1, the J gene TRBJ1-5; possible D gene TRBD1, 5 bases. Trimming removed 0 bases from V and 4 bases from J, with 16 bases in between. In germline, CDR1 is MGHRA, CDR2 YSYEKL. The CDR3 spans 17 residues. CDR3 protein: CASSQDQRGLTNQPQHF. In DNA form, the CDR3 reads TGCGCCAGCAGCCAAGATCAGAGGGGACTCACAAATCAGCCCCAGCATTTT.

The chain links TRBV11-2 to TRBJ1-3; a weak D match, TRBD1 (5 bases). The CDR3 has 17 residues. The germline V and J ends were trimmed by 5 bases and 1 base, with 18 bases remaining between them. Germline CDR1 reads SGHAT; CDR2 reads FQNNGV. CDR3 nucleotides: TGTGCCAGCAGCGTCGGGCAGGGCTACAATTCTGGAAACACCATATATTTT. This gives the protein CASSVGQGYNSGNTIYF.

The chain joins TRBV28 to TRBJ1-5; perhaps TRBD1 as D (6 bases). The V gene lost 4 bases and the J gene lost 0 bases, with 13 bases spanning the gap. This CDR3 contains 16 residues. Germline V gene sequence: CDR1 MDHEN, CDR2 SYDVKM. CDR3 region: CASSWGRGPSNQPQHF. The DNA for the CDR3 is TGTGCCAGCAGTTGGGGGCGGGGACCTAGCAATCAGCCCCAGCATTTT.

The rearrangement uses TRBV5-6 and TRBJ2-5, with 7 bases identical to TRBD1. CDR3 size: 15 residues. Germline-derived CDR1 and CDR2 are SGHDT and YYEEEE. Trimming cost V 3 bases and J 5 bases; bases outside gene matches: 10. This CDR3 is CASSWGQWVQETQYF. For the CDR3, the DNA is TGTGCCAGCAGCTGGGGACAGTGGGTTCAGGAGACCCAGTACTTC.

The V and J genes are TRBV7-9 and TRBJ2-3, with 11 positions matching TRBD2. J lost 12 bases, V lost 1 base, and 3 bases had no gene match. This CDR3 comprises 13 residues. Per germline, CDR1 SEHNR and CDR2 FQNEAQ (reference sequence). CDR3 in amino acids: CASSLELAGAQYF. The CDR3 coding sequence is TGTGCCAGCAGCTTAGAACTAGCGGGGGCCCAGTATTTT.

This chain joins TRBV5-1 and TRBJ2-2; D possibly corresponds to TRBD2 (6 bases). V was trimmed by 4 bases and J by 8 bases, leaving 21 bases between them. In germline, CDR1 is SGHRS, CDR2 YFSETQ. There are 16 residues in the CDR3. The CDR3 DNA follows: TGCGCCAGCAGCGTGGACGCTCAGACTAGTTTGGGGGAGCTGTTTTTT. The encoded protein is CASSVDAQTSLGELFF.

The rearrangement uses TRBV9 and TRBJ2-7, with no clear D. Germline CDR1 SGDLS, CDR2 YYNGEE. The CDR3 contains 15 residues. V lost 0 bases and J lost 3, with 13 bases in between. CDR3 loop: CASSVGALLNYEQYF. Here the CDR3 DNA reads TGTGCCAGCAGCGTAGGCGCGTTATTGAACTACGAGCAGTACTTC.

Concerning this clone: The sample has other DNA sequences that encode this CDR3 too. The chain uses TRBV9 and TRBJ2-7; 8 bases map to TRBD2. V shed 4 bases, J shed 4 bases, and the junction held 7 bases outside the gene matches. The CDR3 runs to 14 residues. Germline assignment: CDR1 SGDLS and CDR2 YYNGEE. CDR3 residues: CASSTGLAGYEQYF. CDR3 in DNA: TGTGCCAGCAGCACTGGACTAGCTGGATACGAGCAGTACTTC.

V is TRBV28 and J is TRBJ2-1; D might be TRBD1 (5 bases). The CDR3 has 15 amino acids. CDR1 and CDR2 (germline): MDHEN, SYDVKM. Trimming removed 2 bases at V and 8 bases at J, with 16 bases between. CDR3 nucleotides: TGTGCCAGCAGTTTAGCCAGGGAAAATCGGGATGAGCAGTTCTTC. Translating gives CASSLARENRDEQFF. The entire variable domain, with the rest obtained from reference TRBV28 and TRBJ2-1, is as follows: DVKVTQSSRYLVKRTGEKVFLECVQDMDHENMFWYRQDPGLGLRLIYFSYDVKMKEKGDIPEGYSVSREKKERFSLILESASTNQTSMYLCASSLARENRDEQFFGPGTRLTVL.

The chain uses TRBV7-9 and TRBJ2-2; 7 nucleotides line up with TRBD2. This CDR3 comprises 15 residues. The V segment lost 5 bases and the J segment 6 bases; nucleotides outside the gene matches: 9. Looked up from germline, CDR1 is SEHNR and CDR2 is FQNEAQ (reference sequence). CDR3 amino acids: CASSTRTSGPGELFF. The CDR3 DNA follows: TGTGCCAGCAGCACACGGACTAGTGGCCCCGGGGAGCTGTTTTTT.

The chain recombines TRBV27 with TRBJ2-7; D gene ambiguous. The CDR3 loop spans 13 amino acids. The germline gives CDR1 MNHEY, CDR2 SMNVEV (reference sequence). The V and J ends lost 7 bases and 2 bases respectively, with 12 bases between them. The CDR3 protein is CASTGDGTYEQYF. The CDR3, as DNA: TGTGCCAGCACAGGAGACGGAACCTACGAGCAGTACTTC.

The chain employs TRBV7-2 and TRBJ1-1, with 7 bases lining up with TRBD1. CDR3 size: 15 residues. The J segment lost 9 bases and the V segment lost 4 bases, leaving 14 bases of the junction unmatched. CDR1 is SGHTA, CDR2 FQGNSA, per germline. The CDR3 region has the DNA TGTGCCAGCAGCTCACCGGGACAGACCGTACTACAAGCTTTCTTT. It is translated as CASSSPGQTVLQAFF.

The chain links TRBV25-1 to TRBJ1-2; 7 nucleotides align to TRBD1. The CDR3 length is 15 residues. Germline lookup yields CDR1 MGHDK and CDR2 SYGVNS. Losses at the gene ends were 8 bases for V and 9 bases for J; bases not matched to a gene: 18. The CDR3 sequence: CASPLPPGQIIRYTF. Written as DNA, the CDR3 is TGTGCCAGCCCTCTCCCCCCGGGACAGATTATACGCTACACCTTC.

V usage is TRBV7-9 and J usage is TRBJ2-7; maybe TRBD2 (6 bases). Trimming took 7 bases from V and 3 from J, leaving 19 bases between them. The CDR3 runs to 15 residues. The germline gives CDR1 SEHNR, CDR2 FQNEAQ (reference sequence). CDR3: CASTTTWGEVYEQYF. As DNA, the CDR3 is TGTGCCAGCACCACGACTTGGGGGGAGGTCTACGAGCAGTACTTC.